This T cell receptor (beta chain) was found in a study of T cells in Graves' hyperthyroidism and ophthalmopathy. J gave up 5 bases and V 4 bases, and 7 bases lay outside the gene matches. There are 15 residues in the CDR3. Germline CDR1 LGHNA, CDR2 YNFKEQ. Researchers took RNA transcripts and amplified the TCR beta CDR3 regions from them. A set of HTBI primers served as the primers for a first-round RT-PCR of the TCR CDR3. TCRdb used MiXCR to reprocess the multiplex PCR reads, holding one entry per CDR3 protein. The sample gives roughly 380,000 distinct CDR3 sequences, approximately 13% of which show up once; around 20% is in the top ten.

Sequenced: blood. The sequence was collected from a man aged 30 to 45 with Graves' hyperthyroidism that later progressed to Graves' ophthalmopathy. The gene calls are TRBV4-2 and TRBJ1-2, with TRBD1 matching 10 bases. The CDR3 DNA is TGTGCCAGCAGCCCGGGACAGGGGACCTTTTATGGCTACACCTTC. Translating it yields CASSPGQGTFYGYTF.